This entry features one T cell receptor (beta chain) sequence. Its matching antigen is unknown. The germline V gene has CDR1 SGHRS and CDR2 YFSETQ. The CDR3 is 16 residues long. The data originate from a study of CXCR3-negative and CXCR3-positive naive CD8 T cells. Naive CD8+ T cells showed a CD45RO-CCR7+CD27+CD95- phenotype. UMI-labeled TRB cDNA libraries were prepared by 5' RACE. TCRdb reanalyzed the 5' RACE reads, giving one entry per CDR3 protein sequence and no DNA. There are some 130,000 distinct CDR3 sequences in the sample, with around 0.41% held by the top ten. Overall study findings and caveats: Each naive subset displayed comparably high diversity, whereas memory CD8+ cells displayed much lower diversity. More hydrophobic TRB CDR3s were found in CXCR3-positive naive cells than in CXCR3-negative naive cells.

Sequenced: naive CXCR3+ CD8+ T cells from blood. Specified subset: CD45RO-CCR7+CD27+CD95- naive CD8+ T cells expressing CXCR3 (TNR3+). This sequence was found in a human donor in good health. Some clones in this sample may be carry-over from other donors' samples. The genes are TRBV5-1 and TRBJ2-7; the TRBD2 assignment by TCRdb is unverifiable without DNA. The CDR3 region is CASSPGLAGPSYEQYF.